This TCR beta chain came from a study of shared clonotypes between healthy human individuals. The study, taken as a whole, reports: Researchers sampled blood only, noting tissue repertoires likely differ. A few donors had around 5.5% of their naive CD4 clonotypes in common.

In the case of this clone: Its antigen remains unidentified.

The junction had 9 bases not matched to a gene; V was cut back by 6 bases and J by 4 bases. The germline CDR1 and CDR2 sequences are SQVTM and ANQGSEA. The CDR3 is 15 residues long. Generated by immunoSEQ multiplex PCR, the TCRdb table keeps only in-frame clones and is missing some. The data show around 1.9 million clones, with around 93% seen just once and 1.5% to 2% held by the top ten. CD45RO-negative CD8 cells positively selected for CCR7 made up the naive population, which excluded terminally differentiated effector memory CD45RA+ cells. All donors were healthy HIV-negative adults lacking recent acute infections or vaccinations.

This clonotype was obtained from a man between 18 and 29 years old in good health. Some clones in this sample may be carry-over from other donors' samples. The chain recombines TRBV29-1 with TRBJ1-1; TRBD1 matches at 12 bases. Sample: naive CD8+ T cells from PBMCs. As DNA, the CDR3 is TGCAGCGTAATATTACGGGACAGGGGGCGCACTGAAGCTTTCTTT. Residues: CSVILRDRGRTEAFF.